This T cell receptor beta chain came from a study of T cells after posttransplantation cyclophosphamide. Overall study results and limits: Tissue-infiltrating T cells from skin or gut overlapped little with blood T cells. Donor-recipient repertoire similarity was low at 1-2 months, rising over year one.

Generated by immunoSEQ multiplex PCR, the TCRdb table keeps only in-frame clones and is missing some. This sample comprises roughly 16,000 clones, none seen once only. Cyclophosphamide on days +3 and +4 followed busulfan-fludarabine conditioning and a marrow graft. This CDR3 is 11 amino acids long. From germline, CDR1 is MNHEY and CDR2 SVGAGI. J gave up 7 bases and V 6 bases, and 3 bases lay outside the gene matches. Many counts were recorded for this clone. Its antigen is not known. This clonotype was sampled from a female patient in her 30s who received an allogeneic stem cell transplant from a related donor, was CMV-positive, and had no GVHD. Some T cells may be graft donor cells. The chain couples TRBV6-5 to TRBJ2-7; 7 nucleotides align to TRBD2. This sample comprised PBMCs, obtained after allogeneic stem cell transplant with posttransplant cyclophosphamide. CDR3 region: CASSLGGEQYF. CDR3 in DNA: TGTGCCAGCAGCTTGGGGGGGGAGCAGTACTTC.